This record covers a single TCR beta chain. The specificity of this receptor is unknown. Within one base of it there is no much larger clone, and no base qualities were kept. This record comes from a study of cytomegalovirus exposure and HLA in healthy donors (dated 2017 in TCRdb). With respect to the entire study: According to a later analysis, the 110 or so validation repertoires were produced on the same platform as the approximately 690 repertoires of the first cohort. The study aimed to test whether signatures of past pathogen exposure could be identified by cataloging public T cell receptors. Besides the first cohort of approximately 670 subjects, a separate validation cohort made up of 90 to 150 different subjects was used. To predict cytomegalovirus infection status, the study combined high-throughput TCR immunosequencing, statistical association of individual TCRs with disease status, and machine learning.

The donors belonged to the validation cohort of about 120 subjects, which was separate from the roughly 700-subject first cohort. The CDR3 holds 13 amino acids from the cysteine to the phenylalanine. Of all the DNA, just the CDR3 is kept, 39 bases in frame from base 1. CDR1 and CDR2 are drawn from the germline V gene: SGHAT, FQNNGV. Trimming removed 1 base from V and 3 bases from J, leaving 6 bases between the germline ends. What the research found in general, with its limitations: In vitro tests confirmed that three of the cytomegalovirus-associated TCR beta chains recognize cytomegalovirus antigens. It was suggested by the authors that the approach could potentially be generalized to other disease states and immunological phenotypes. A later analysis lacked HLA typing for the validation cohort, so it scored co-occurrence in that cohort across all 110 or so repertoires. In the study, 150 to 200 TCR beta chains were listed as associated with cytomegalovirus. Across donors, most TCR sequences were observed very rarely, whereas some public TCRs were present in many individuals. Subsequent analysis determined that TCRs grouped into clusters in the first cohort also showed a tendency toward co-occurrence across the 90 to 150 validation repertoires, and approximately 94% of cluster scores exceeded 0. In both the original and validation cohorts, the classifier was reported to diagnose cytomegalovirus status with high specificity and sensitivity.

Libraries were built with the immunoSEQ multiplex PCR assay. The authors' pipeline ran thus. A statistical classification framework was built to diagnose cytomegalovirus status from the catalog of TCR beta chain sequences. Held by TCRdb, this immuneACCESS table contains in-frame sequences only and omits some clones. Under half of the omission traces to an unresolved V gene where checked; the cause of the rest is unknown. D and trimming come from the DNA, and the V and J calls and clone size come from that table. The sample table lists about 220,000 clones, around nine tenths of them with a count of one. The ten largest clones take up approximately 2.5% of the sample.

The sequenced material came from PBMCs. The receptor comes from a man in his late teens or twenties in good health and CMV-seronegative. The chain uses TRBV11-2 and TRBJ1-1, with no D gene named confidently. In nucleotide form, the sequence is TGTGCCAGCAGCTTAGCGGAGGACACTGAAGCTTTCTTT. Its protein reads: CASSLAEDTEAFF.